Listed below are T cell receptor beta chains from one sample, sequenced in a study of T cells after yellow fever vaccination. TCRdb redid the calling of the 5' RACE reads with MiXCR, one entry per CDR3 protein. This table holds 400,000 to 450,000 distinct CDR3 sequences, approximately 19% found once. The source was PBMCs, collected before the yellow fever booster vaccination. These receptors originate from a man between 18 and 29 years old who received the YFV17D yellow fever vaccine. CDR3s leave out the opening cysteine and the closing phenylalanine or tryptophan.

cdr3_length v_call cdr3_aa
11 TRBV27 ASSIQIYNEQF
13 TRBV5-1 ASSLKPGWDTEAF
15 TRBV9 ASSLSAASPGANVLT
16 TRBV5-1 ASSVSGTSGGLTDTQY
17 TRBV4-3 ASSQGGGVWVGNTGELF
13 TRBV6-1 ASTPTGSGANVLT
11 TRBV7-2 ASSTQAKETQY
10 TRBV4-3 ASSQVGRGQF
13 TRBV7-2 ASSYTTHGASPLH
11 TRBV24-1 ATAARNTGELF
12 TRBV10-1 ASSESGLPYEQY
13 TRBV7-9 ASSSSTNRRDTQY
12 TRBV5-1 ASKDTSSYNEQF
14 TRBV19 ASSLTSGYETYEQY
9 TRBV29-1 SVVSGYEQY
12 TRBV7-3 ASSLTSGGSELF
13 TRBV10-3 AISESLTGQETQY
9 TRBV7-9 ASSFNHEAF
13 TRBV28 ASSPTGRGQETQY
11 TRBV20-1 SARDLGTTGYT
12 TRBV2 ASNYGGHLQPQH
13 TRBV20-1 SAPGQSRSYNEQF